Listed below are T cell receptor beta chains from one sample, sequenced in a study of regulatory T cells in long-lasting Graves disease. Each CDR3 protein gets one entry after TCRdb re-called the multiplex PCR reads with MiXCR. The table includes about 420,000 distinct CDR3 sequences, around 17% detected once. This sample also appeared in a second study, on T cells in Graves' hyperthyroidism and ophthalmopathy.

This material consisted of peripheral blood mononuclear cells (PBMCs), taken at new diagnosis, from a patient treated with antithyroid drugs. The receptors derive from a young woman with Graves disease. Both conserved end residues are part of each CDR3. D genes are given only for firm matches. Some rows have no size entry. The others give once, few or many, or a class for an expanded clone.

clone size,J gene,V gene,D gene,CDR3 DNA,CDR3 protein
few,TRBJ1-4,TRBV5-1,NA,TGCGCCAGCAGCTTGGCGCGGGAAGGGGAAAAACTGTTTTTT,CASSLAREGEKLFF
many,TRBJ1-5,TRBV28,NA,TGTGCCAGCAGCCCCATTGGTAGCAATCAGCCCCAGCATTTT,CASSPIGSNQPQHF
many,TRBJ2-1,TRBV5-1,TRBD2,TGCGCCAGCAGCTGGGGACTAGCGGGTACCTCCTACAATGAGCAGTTCTTC,CASSWGLAGTSYNEQFF
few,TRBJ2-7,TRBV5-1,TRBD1,TGCGCCAGCAGCCCGACAGGGCTCCCCTACGAGCAGTACTTC,CASSPTGLPYEQYF
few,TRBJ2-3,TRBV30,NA,TGTGCCTGGAACTCGGGTTCAGATACGCAGTATTTT,CAWNSGSDTQYF
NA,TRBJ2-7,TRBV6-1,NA,TGTGCCAGCAGTACCCCCAATGTGGGGGAAGCCACTAGCGAGCAGTACTTC,CASSTPNVGEATSEQYF
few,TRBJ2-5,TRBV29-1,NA,TGCAGCGTTGAAGGGCAGGAAGAGACCCAGTACTTC,CSVEGQEETQYF
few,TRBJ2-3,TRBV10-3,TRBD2,TGTGCCATCAGCGCGGGAGAGGTGGATACGCAGTATTTT,CAISAGEVDTQYF
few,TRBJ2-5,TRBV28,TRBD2,TGTGCCAGCAGCCGCGGGGGTAAAGAGACCCAGTACTTC,CASSRGGKETQYF
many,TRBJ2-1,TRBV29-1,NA,TGCAGCGTTGATTTCGTGACAGGAGTGTACAATGAGCAGTTCTTC,CSVDFVTGVYNEQFF
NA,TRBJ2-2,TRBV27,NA,TGTGCCAGCAGTTTGGTGCAGAGCACCGGGGAGCTGTTTTTT,CASSLVQSTGELFF
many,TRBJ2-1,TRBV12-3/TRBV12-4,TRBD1,TGTGCCAGCAGTCTGGGACAGGGGGTTTACAATGAGCAGTTCTTC,CASSLGQGVYNEQFF
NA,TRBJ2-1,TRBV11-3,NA,TGTGCCAGCAGCTTAGACGGGACCCCCTACTATGAGCAGTTCTTC,CASSLDGTPYYEQFF
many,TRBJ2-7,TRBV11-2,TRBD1,TGTGCCAGCAGTGTAGGGACAGGGGCCTACGAGCAGTACTTC,CASSVGTGAYEQYF
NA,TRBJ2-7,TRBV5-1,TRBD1,TGCGCCAGCAGCTCGACAGGGCCCAGCTCCTACGAGCAGTACTTC,CASSSTGPSSYEQYF
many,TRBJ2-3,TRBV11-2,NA,TGTGCCAGCAGCTTATTCGGGATCGCAGATACGCAGTATTTT,CASSLFGIADTQYF
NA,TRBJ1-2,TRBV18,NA,TGTGCCAGTCAGGAGGATTTTAACTATGGCTACACCTTC,CASQEDFNYGYTF
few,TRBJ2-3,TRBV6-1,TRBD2,TGTGCCAGCACTCGACTAGCGGGGCTCTCTAGTCGCACAGATACGCAGTATTTT,CASTRLAGLSSRTDTQYF
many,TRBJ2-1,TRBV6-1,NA,TGTGCCAGCGGCGGGATTACCCGGGGCAATGAGCAGTTCTTC,CASGGITRGNEQFF
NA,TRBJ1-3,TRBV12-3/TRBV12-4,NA,TGTGCCAGCAGCTTGCGGGGGCTTGGAAACACCATATATTTT,CASSLRGLGNTIYF
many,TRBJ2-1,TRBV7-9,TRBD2,TGCGCCAGCAGCTTCGTCGGACTAGCGGGAGTGTACAATGAGCAGTTCTTC,CASSFVGLAGVYNEQFF
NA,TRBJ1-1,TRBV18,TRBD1,TGTGCCAGCTCACCACGGGACCGGGACAGGAGGAACACTGAAGCTTTCTTT,CASSPRDRDRRNTEAFF
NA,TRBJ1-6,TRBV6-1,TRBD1,TGTGCCAGCAGGGCGATCCGGGACAGGAAATCACCCCTCCACTTT,CASRAIRDRKSPLHF
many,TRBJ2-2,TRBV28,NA,TGTGCCAGCACTCAAGCGGGCACCGGGGAGCTGTTTTTT,CASTQAGTGELFF
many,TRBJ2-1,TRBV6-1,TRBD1,TGTGCCAGCAGTGAAACCGGCGGGACAGGGTGGTCCTACAATGAGCAGTTCTTC,CASSETGGTGWSYNEQFF
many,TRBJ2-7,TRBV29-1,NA,TGCAGCGTTGCAGTTTCTTCCCACGAGCAGTACTTC,CSVAVSSHEQYF
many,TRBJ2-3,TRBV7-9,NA,TGTGCCAGCAGCCCTCACCCGCCTGGGGATACGCAGTATTTT,CASSPHPPGDTQYF
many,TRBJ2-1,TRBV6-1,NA,TGTGCCAGCAGGGGTGTATACAATGAGCAGTTCTTC,CASRGVYNEQFF
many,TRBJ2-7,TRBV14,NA,TGTGCCAGCAGCCAAGGATCTTCCTACGAGCAGTACTTC,CASSQGSSYEQYF
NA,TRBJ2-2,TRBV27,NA,TGTGCCAGCTCCAGGACACAGGGAAACACCGGGGAGCTGTTTTTT,CASSRTQGNTGELFF
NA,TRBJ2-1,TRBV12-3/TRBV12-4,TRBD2,TGTGCCAGCAGTCCCCGACTAGCGGGTGGTGAGCAGTTCTTC,CASSPRLAGGEQFF
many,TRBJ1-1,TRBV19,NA,TGTGCCAGTAGTATGGGAATGAACACTGAAGCTTTCTTT,CASSMGMNTEAFF
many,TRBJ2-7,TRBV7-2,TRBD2,TGTGCCAGCAGCACTAGCGGGAACTACGAGCAGTACTTC,CASSTSGNYEQYF
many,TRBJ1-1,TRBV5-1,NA,TGCGCCAGCAGCTTATGGAGTCAGACGTTCATGAACACTGAAGCTTTCTTT,CASSLWSQTFMNTEAFF
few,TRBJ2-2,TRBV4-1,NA,TGCGCCAGCAGCCAAAACACCCTTACCGGGGAGCTGTTTTTT,CASSQNTLTGELFF
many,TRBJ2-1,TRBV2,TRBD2,TGTGCCAGCAGGCCATTCCGGGTTGAGCGGGAGTCCTACAATGAGCAGTTCTTC,CASRPFRVERESYNEQFF
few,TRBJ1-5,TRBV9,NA,TGTGCCAGAATTCCCCGACAAACTAGCAATCAGCCCCAGCATTTT,CARIPRQTSNQPQHF
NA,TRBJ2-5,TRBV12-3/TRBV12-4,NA,TGTGCCAGCAGCCCCTGGGGGGGGGCGGTCGGCCAAGAGACCCAGTACTTC,CASSPWGGAVGQETQYF
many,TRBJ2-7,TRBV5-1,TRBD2,TGCGCCAGCAGCTCGTCGGCGGGGGGCGGCTACGAGCAGTACTTC,CASSSSAGGGYEQYF